The TCR beta chain described here comes from a study of T cell repertoires in cytomegalovirus infection. Across the whole study: Indications came from public TCR beta signatures; they pointed to CMV infection and to a matching HLA type.

The V and J ends lost 2 bases and 7 bases respectively, with 12 bases between them. Germline CDR1 MNHEY, CDR2 SVGEGT. This CDR3 has 15 residues. Concerning this clonotype: Antigen specificity is unknown.

TCRdb re-called the reads through MiXCR, storing one row per CDR3 protein. The sample records hundreds of thousands of distinct CDR3 sequences, 35% to 45% being singletons. The study, taken as a whole, reports: Clonotype analysis showed dominance of the ex vivo response by HLA-C-restricted CMV-specific TCR beta clonotypes. Carriers of CMV and the relevant HLA type were discriminated by public TCR beta frequency.

This receptor was identified in a human donor in good health (CMV status not recorded). Some clones in this sample may be carry-over from other donors' samples. The specimen sequenced was PBMCs. The V call is TRBV6-2 or TRBV6-3, the J call TRBJ1-6; D possibly corresponds to TRBD1 (5 bases). CDR3 sequence reads: CASSYLGTKNSPLHF. The DNA for the CDR3 is TGTGCCAGCAGTTACCTCGGGACGAAGAATTCACCCCTCCACTTT.